This TCR beta chain was retrieved from a study of response to subunit inactivated influenza vaccine. TCRdb redid the calling of the RT-PCR reads with MiXCR, one entry per CDR3 protein. The data contain more than 550,000 distinct CDR3 sequences, about 11% of them singletons. This CDR3 contains 16 residues. Germline values: CDR1 MNHEY, CDR2 SVGEGT. The V and J ends lost 2 bases and 10 bases respectively, with 21 bases between them. This sample was also put to use in a study of T cells expressing NK-cell markers. That study reports: Template switching by 5'RACE with UMIs generated the TCR beta cDNA. Underlying the TCR beta repertoires were sorted CD3+CD56+NKG2C+, CD3+CD56+NKG2C- and CD3+CD56-NKG2C+ T cells. Out of eight donors sequenced, seven tested HCMV-seropositive and the remaining one seronegative.

The TCR comes from a man in his forties or fifties who received an inactivated influenza vaccine. The specimen comprised PBMCs from blood, sampled on the day of vaccination. This sequence joins TRBV6-2 or TRBV6-3 and TRBJ2-1; D is perhaps TRBD2 (5 bases). CDR3 DNA sequence: TGTGCCAGCAGTTACGAGGGCTTTCCCCAAATGTGGGAGCAGTTCTTC. This codes for CASSYEGFPQMWEQFF.